The sequence of this TCR beta chain was determined in a study of identical twins. Study observations and caveats: Abundant beta clonotypes from cord blood bore fewer insertions; memory repertoires lacked this pattern.

Comments on this clonotype: Its antigen is still unknown.

J was trimmed by 5 bases and V by 3 bases; bases with no gene match: 6. This CDR3 has 15 amino acids. Germline values: CDR1 DFQATT, CDR2 SNEGSKA (reference sequence). From the 5' RACE reads, TCRdb called clonotypes with MiXCR, one entry per CDR3 protein. The sample contains hundreds of thousands of distinct CDR3 sequences, 6.1% of which appear only once. The sequencing sample was made of naive T cells sorted from blood. The clonotype was recovered from a man between 18 and 35 years old in good health. This chain uses TRBV20-1 with TRBJ2-7; 14 positions match TRBD2. This CDR3 is CSARGGTSGSNEQYF. The CDR3 region has the DNA TGCAGTGCTAGGGGGGGGACTAGCGGGAGTAACGAGCAGTACTTC.